Below are 2 T cell receptor beta chains sequenced from a single sample in a study of blood T cell repertoires in COVID-19. The assay was immunoSEQ multiplex PCR, and TCRdb's table has in-frame clones only and misses some. The table has about 220,000 clones, about 90% seen once. The material sequenced was peripheral blood. These receptors all come from a man aged 35-49 years with active or convalescent COVID-19.

The rearrangement links TRBV19 to TRBJ2-7; tentative D call: TRBD1 (5 bases). The CDR3 consists of 13 residues. Trimming cost V 6 bases and J 6 bases, with 15 bases left between them. CDR1 and CDR2 (germline): LNHDA, SQIVND (reference sequence). Here the CDR3 DNA reads TGTGCCAGTAGGGGGCAGGTGAACTCCGAGCAGTACTTC. It encodes CASRGQVNSEQYF.

The chain employs TRBV28 and TRBJ1-2; D gene uncertain. This CDR3 contains 14 residues. Germline CDR1 is MDHEN and CDR2 is SYDVKM. The ends were cut back, 2 bases at V and 4 bases at J, with 11 bases in the middle. CDR3 loop: CASSLAAGIYGYTF. The CDR3 DNA follows: TGTGCCAGCAGTTTAGCGGCGGGAATCTATGGCTACACCTTC.